A single sample gave rise to the 31 T cell receptor beta chains below, sequenced in a study of blood T cell repertoires in COVID-19. Profiling relied on immunoSEQ multiplex PCR, and the TCRdb table lists in-frame clones only, not all of them. The table records around 370,000 clones, around 87% of them present only once. Sequenced input: peripheral blood. All receptors come from a woman in her fifties or sixties with COVID-19, enrolled during active disease.

The CDR3 region has the DNA TGTGCCAGCAGCTTGGGGGCCCGCGAAGATACGCAGTATTTT. This translates into CASSLGAREDTQYF. The chain combines TRBV5-4 with TRBJ2-3; D ambiguous. Germline V lookup: CDR1 SGHNT, CDR2 YYREEE (reference sequence). This CDR3 has 14 residues. The ends were cut back, 0 bases at V and 5 bases at J, with 10 bases in the middle.

The CDR3 DNA sequence: TGTGCCAGCACCCTTAGAGAAAACACCGGGGAGCTGTTTTTT. Translating it yields CASTLRENTGELFF. The chain is built from TRBV11-2 and TRBJ2-2; D unresolved. Trimming cost V 7 bases and J 2 bases, with 11 bases left between them. The CDR3 length is 14 residues. Looked up from germline, CDR1 is SGHAT and CDR2 is FQNNGV.

The chain is built from TRBV7-2 and TRBJ2-3; 12 bases line up with TRBD2. This CDR3 comprises 16 residues. Germline values: CDR1 SGHTA, CDR2 FQGNSA. V lost 1 base and J lost 5; bases outside the gene matches: 4. CDR3 amino acids: CASSLGGLAGQDTQYF. Written as DNA, the CDR3 is TGTGCCAGCAGCTTAGGTGGACTAGCGGGACAAGATACGCAGTATTTT.

This chain links TRBV19 with TRBJ2-1, with D maybe TRBD2 (5 bases). CDR3 length: 15 residues. Germline V gene sequence: CDR1 LNHDA, CDR2 SQIVND (reference sequence). Trimming shortened V by 7 bases and J by 0 bases, and 13 bases separated the two germline ends. The CDR3 nucleotides are TGTGCCAGTACCCCGGGCGCGGGCTCCTACAATGAGCAGTTCTTC. Protein: CASTPGAGSYNEQFF.

This chain connects TRBV4-2 to TRBJ2-3; TRBD2 might be the D (5 bases). CDR1 and CDR2 from the germline V gene are LGHNA and YNFKEQ. The CDR3 sequence is 13 residues long. V was pared by 1 base and J by 5 bases, with 7 bases between. CDR3 sequence reads: CASSQGGQDTQYF. The CDR3 coding sequence is TGTGCCAGCAGCCAAGGCGGGCAAGATACGCAGTATTTT.

The chain uses TRBV6-5 and TRBJ2-1; 8 bases are shared with TRBD1. V lost 6 bases, J lost 5 bases, and 9 bases stayed unmatched. The CDR3 consists of 15 residues. CDR1 is MNHEY and CDR2 is SVGAGI in the germline V gene. The CDR3 spells CASRPDRATNNEQFF. CDR3 nucleotide sequence: TGTGCCAGCAGACCGGACAGGGCTACTAACAATGAGCAGTTCTTC.

The J gene is TRBJ1-2, the V gene TRBV6-5, with a weak D call TRBD1 (5 bases). V was pared by 0 bases and J by 1 base, with 9 bases between. CDR1 is MNHEY and CDR2 is SVGAGI in the germline V gene. The CDR3 sequence is 15 residues long. The CDR3 here is CASSYSGTYNYGYTF. The CDR3 DNA follows: TGTGCCAGCAGTTACTCGGGGACTTATAACTATGGCTACACCTTC.

The V gene is TRBV5-1, the J gene TRBJ2-7; 7 nucleotides line up with TRBD1. The CDR3 totals 14 residues. Germline assignment: CDR1 SGHRS and CDR2 YFSETQ. The V gene end was trimmed by 4 bases and the J gene end by 3 bases; junction bases not matched to a gene: 7. DNA of the CDR3: TGCGCCAGCAGCCGACTGTGGGACAGCTACGAGCAGTACTTC. Translation: CASSRLWDSYEQYF.

The chain carries TRBV11-2 and TRBJ2-7, with D unresolved. The CDR3 spans 14 residues. V lost 0 bases and J lost 2, with 8 bases in between. Germline loops: CDR1 SGHAT, CDR2 FQNNGV. The CDR3 DNA reads as TGTGCCAGCAGCTTAGATCGCGGCGCCTACGAGCAGTACTTC. This codes for CASSLDRGAYEQYF.

This chain links TRBV2 with TRBJ2-1; 13 bases match TRBD2. Germline assignment: CDR1 SNHLY and CDR2 FYNNEI. V lost 7 bases and J lost 5; bases outside the gene matches: 8. The length of the CDR3 is 16 residues. The CDR3 sequence: CASTRTSGSRDNEQFF. The CDR3 DNA sequence: TGTGCCAGCACTCGGACTAGCGGGAGCCGGGACAATGAGCAGTTCTTC.

The chain recombines TRBV3-1 (or the pseudogene TRBV3-2) with TRBJ2-2, with 13 positions matching TRBD2. The germline gives CDR1 LGHDT, CDR2 YNNKEL (reference sequence). The CDR3 consists of 16 residues. Losses at the gene ends were 4 bases for V and 6 bases for J; bases not matched to a gene: 5. CDR3 bases: TGTGCCAGCAGCCTCAGGACTAGCGGGAGCTCCGGGGAGCTGTTTTTT. It is translated as CASSLRTSGSSGELFF.

This clone was recorded many times. CDR3 residues: CASSIGTSGSFNEQFF. The CDR3 DNA follows: TGTGCCAGCAGCATAGGTACTAGCGGGAGTTTTAATGAGCAGTTCTTC. The genes are TRBV7-2 and TRBJ2-1; 11 bases fit TRBD2. CDR1 is SGHTA, CDR2 FQGNSA, per germline. The V gene end was trimmed by 5 bases and the J gene end by 7 bases; junction bases not matched to a gene: 10. CDR3 length equals 16 residues.

The genes are TRBV11-3 and TRBJ2-1; 15 bases fit TRBD2. The CDR3 runs to 19 residues. Germline assignment: CDR1 SGHNT and CDR2 YENEEA. The V segment lost 5 bases and the J segment 0 bases; nucleotides outside the gene matches: 8. CDR3 DNA sequence: TGTGCCAGCAGCCCGGGACTAGCGGGAGGTGCCAGCTCCTACAATGAGCAGTTCTTC. It codes for CASSPGLAGGASSYNEQFF.

The CDR3 nucleotides are TGTGCCAGCTCGCAGGGACAGGTGAGCTCCTACGAGCAGTACTTC. Translated, it gives CASSQGQVSSYEQYF. The rearrangement links TRBV18 to TRBJ2-7; the match to TRBD1 covers 8 bases. Germline CDR1 and CDR2: KGHSH and LQKENI. Unmatched junction bases numbered 7, after V lost 6 bases and J lost 0 bases. The CDR3 extends over 15 amino acids.

This chain uses TRBV28 with TRBJ2-1, with 14 bases identical to TRBD2. The CDR3 is 19 amino acids. Germline assignment: CDR1 MDHEN and CDR2 SYDVKM. V trimming: 5 bases; J trimming: 4 bases; junction bases outside the gene matches: 13. This chain's CDR3 is CASSRSGLAGVGGYNEQFF. Written as DNA, the CDR3 is TGTGCCAGCAGTAGGTCGGGACTAGCGGGAGTAGGAGGTTACAATGAGCAGTTCTTC.

The CDR3 is CASRADRVEAFF. The CDR3 DNA reads TGTGCCAGCAGGGCCGACAGGGTCGAAGCTTTCTTT. V usage is TRBV6-6 and J usage is TRBJ1-1; the match to TRBD1 covers 7 bases. The CDR3 spans 12 residues. V lost 6 bases, J lost 8 bases, and 6 bases stayed unmatched. The germline V gene encodes CDR1 MNHNY and CDR2 SVGAGI (reference sequence).

The chain couples TRBV12-3 or TRBV12-4 to TRBJ1-5; TRBD1 is a possible D gene (6 bases). This CDR3 has 13 residues. The V end was cut by 7 bases, the J end by 7 bases, with 14 bases between. CDR3: CASNYQGNQPQHF. In DNA, the CDR3 is TGTGCCAGCAATTACCAGGGGAACCAGCCCCAGCATTTT.

The chain uses TRBV7-2 and TRBJ2-1; D possibly corresponds to TRBD1 (6 bases). The CDR3 is 15 amino acids. Trimming took off 0 bases at V and 15 bases at J, with 21 bases between the two ends. The germline V gene has CDR1 SGHTA and CDR2 FQGNSA. The CDR3 DNA reads as TGTGCCAGCAGCTTAGCCCCGGGACAAGGTCGTTTGTCGTTCTTC. Translated: CASSLAPGQGRLSFF.

The chain couples TRBV13 to TRBJ1-4; D is possibly TRBD1 (6 bases). The CDR3 runs 14 residues. CDR1 is PRHDT and CDR2 is FYEKMQ in the germline V gene (reference sequence). With 6 bases removed from V and 7 bases from J, the gap between germline ends came to 15 bases. The DNA for the CDR3 is TGTGCCAGCAGTCGGGGGGGCAGGAGTGAAAAACTGTTTTTT. This codes for CASSRGGRSEKLFF. The full variable domain, rest sourced from reference TRBV13 and TRBJ1-4, is AAGVIQSPRHLIKEKRETATLKCYPIPRHDTVYWYQQGPGQDPQFLISFYEKMQSDKGSIPDRFSAQQFSDYHSELNMSSLELGDSALYFCASSRGGRSEKLFFGSGTQLSVL.

The rearrangement uses TRBV6-1 and TRBJ1-5; 9 bases match TRBD1. CDR3 size: 16 residues. The trim removed 2 bases at V and 7 bases at J, leaving 9 bases unmatched. Germline V gives CDR1 MNHNS, CDR2 SASEGT. CDR3 protein: CASSERGQGLGQPQHF. The CDR3 DNA sequence: TGTGCCAGCAGTGAACGCGGACAGGGGTTGGGACAGCCCCAGCATTTT.

This rearrangement joins TRBV6-5 to TRBJ2-3; the D gene is possibly TRBD2 (6 bases). The CDR3 loop spans 15 amino acids. The V and J ends lost 0 bases and 3 bases respectively, with 10 bases between them. CDR1 and CDR2 from the germline V gene are MNHEY and SVGAGI. CDR3 sequence: CASSYSRGTTDTQYF. As DNA, the CDR3 is TGTGCCAGCAGTTACTCGCGCGGGACGACAGATACGCAGTATTTT.

The rearrangement links TRBV27 to TRBJ2-7, with a weak D call TRBD1 (5 bases). The CDR3 is 13 residues long. V was trimmed by 2 bases and J by 2 bases, leaving 7 bases between them. The germline CDR1 and CDR2 sequences are MNHEY and SMNVEV (reference sequence). The CDR3 reads CASSLQDTYEQYF. CDR3 sequence (DNA): TGTGCCAGCAGTTTACAGGACACCTACGAGCAGTACTTC.

This sequence joins TRBV4-1 and TRBJ2-7, with 9 bases lining up with TRBD1. Trimming took 6 bases from V and 3 from J; bases not matched to a gene: 9. Per the germline V gene, CDR1 is MGHRA and CDR2 is YSYEKL. The CDR3 is 15 residues long. In nucleotides, the CDR3 is TGCGCCAGCAGTCCAATGGACAGGGGTAACTACGAGCAGTACTTC. This codes for CASSPMDRGNYEQYF.

This chain uses TRBV19 with TRBJ2-3; 9 nucleotides line up with TRBD2. V trimming: 5 bases; J trimming: 1 base; junction bases outside the gene matches: 10. This CDR3 comprises 17 residues. The germline V gene encodes CDR1 LNHDA and CDR2 SQIVND (reference sequence). The CDR3 region is CASSPDVAGAGTDTQYF. CDR3 nucleotides: TGTGCCAGTAGTCCCGACGTAGCGGGAGCGGGCACAGATACGCAGTATTTT.

This clone has only one observation. The rearrangement links TRBV15 to TRBJ1-1, with 7 bases that match TRBD1. The germline V gene has CDR1 LNHNV and CDR2 YYDKDF (reference sequence). The junction had 12 bases not matched to a gene; V was cut back by 3 bases and J by 11 bases. CDR3 size: 14 residues. The CDR3 spells CATSRGTDLLKAFF. The CDR3 DNA sequence: TGTGCCACCAGCAGGGGGACAGACCTTTTGAAGGCTTTCTTT.

V usage is TRBV6-2 or TRBV6-3 and J usage is TRBJ2-7; 8 bases match TRBD2. CDR1 and CDR2 (germline): MNHEY, SVGEGT. The CDR3 spans 15 residues. The ends lost 7 bases at V and 5 bases at J; junction bases unmatched: 13. CDR3 coding DNA: TGTGCCAGCACCCCCATAGCGGGGTATATAAACGAGCAGTACTTC. Translating gives CASTPIAGYINEQYF.

The CDR3 sequence is CASTDYTGELFF. For the CDR3, the DNA is TGTGCCAGCACCGACTACACCGGGGAGCTGTTTTTT. This chain links TRBV3-1 (or the pseudogene TRBV3-2) with TRBJ2-2; D ambiguous. Germline V gives CDR1 LGHDT, CDR2 YNNKEL (reference sequence). Trimming removed 7 bases from V and 3 bases from J, with 6 bases in between. The CDR3 is 12 residues long.

The sample holds one count of this clone. The rearrangement joins TRBV6-5 to TRBJ2-7; 7 nucleotides align to TRBD2. The CDR3 extends over 14 amino acids. Germline CDR1 and CDR2: MNHEY and SVGAGI. Germline trimming cut 6 bases from V and 2 bases from J; bases unmatched to any gene: 7. CDR3 nucleotides: TGTGCCAGCAGCCAACTAGCGACAGCCTACGAGCAGTACTTC. This codes for CASSQLATAYEQYF.

The chain couples TRBV6-5 to TRBJ2-7; D possibly corresponds to TRBD1 (6 bases). Trimming removed 6 bases at V and 3 bases at J, with 18 bases between. This CDR3 is 15 amino acids long. Germline CDR1 and CDR2: MNHEY and SVGAGI. CDR3 sequence reads: CASSSTGRGHYEQYF. Here the CDR3 DNA reads TGTGCCAGCAGCTCGACAGGAAGAGGGCACTACGAGCAGTACTTC.

The CDR3 sequence is CASSPAGGRAGSEQFF. In DNA, the CDR3 is TGTGCCAGCAGCCCAGCAGGCGGGAGGGCCGGTAGTGAGCAGTTCTTC. V and J are TRBV11-2 and TRBJ2-1; 9 bases fit TRBD2. The J segment lost 9 bases and the V segment lost 5 bases, leaving 14 bases of the junction unmatched. This CDR3 spans 16 amino acids. Germline V lookup: CDR1 SGHAT, CDR2 FQNNGV.

This clone was recorded at least ten times. The chain links TRBV10-3 to TRBJ2-3; D perhaps matches TRBD2 (6 bases). Trimming removed 8 bases at V and 5 bases at J, with 17 bases between. The CDR3 loop spans 14 amino acids. CDR1 and CDR2 (germline): ENHRY, SYGVKD. The CDR3 DNA reads as TGTGCCATCTCAGGGAGGTGGAAAAAAGATACGCAGTATTTT. Its translation is CAISGRWKKDTQYF.